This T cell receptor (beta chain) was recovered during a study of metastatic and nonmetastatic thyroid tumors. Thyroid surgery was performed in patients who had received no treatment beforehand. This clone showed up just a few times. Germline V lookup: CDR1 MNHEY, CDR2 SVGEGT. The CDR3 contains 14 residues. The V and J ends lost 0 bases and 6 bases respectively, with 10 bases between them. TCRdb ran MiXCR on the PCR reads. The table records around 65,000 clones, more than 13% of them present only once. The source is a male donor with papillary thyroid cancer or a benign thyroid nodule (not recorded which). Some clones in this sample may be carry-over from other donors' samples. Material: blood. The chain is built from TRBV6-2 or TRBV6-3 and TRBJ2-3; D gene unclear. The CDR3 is CASSYSISSDTQYF. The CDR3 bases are TGTGCCAGCAGTTACTCGATCTCGTCGGATACGCAGTATTTT.